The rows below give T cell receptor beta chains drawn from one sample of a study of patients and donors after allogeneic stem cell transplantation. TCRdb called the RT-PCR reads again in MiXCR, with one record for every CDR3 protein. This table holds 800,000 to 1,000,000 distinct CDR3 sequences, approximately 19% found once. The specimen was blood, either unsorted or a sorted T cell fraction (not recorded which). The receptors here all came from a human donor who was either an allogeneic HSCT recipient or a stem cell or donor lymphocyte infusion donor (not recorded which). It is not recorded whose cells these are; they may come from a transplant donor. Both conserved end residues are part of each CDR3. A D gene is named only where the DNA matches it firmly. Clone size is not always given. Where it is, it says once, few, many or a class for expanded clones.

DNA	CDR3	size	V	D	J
TGTGCCAGCGAACAGAACATGGGGGAAAAACTGTTTTTT	CASEQNMGEKLFF	few	TRBV12-3/TRBV12-4	-	TRBJ1-4
TGTGCCAGAACAAAAAGTCCTCCTAGCTCCTACGAGCAGTACTTC	CARTKSPPSSYEQYF	few	TRBV6-2/TRBV6-3	-	TRBJ2-7
TGTGCCAGCAGTTTCCGGTCCGGAAATAATTCACCCCTCCACTTT	CASSFRSGNNSPLHF	few	TRBV12-3/TRBV12-4	-	TRBJ1-6
TGTGCCAGCAGCGTAGCCGGGGGGGCTGGCTACACCTTC	CASSVAGGAGYTF	few	TRBV9	-	TRBJ1-2
TGCAGTGTATTAAACCAGGGTCCAGATACGCAGTATTTT	CSVLNQGPDTQYF	-	TRBV20-1	-	TRBJ2-3
TGTGCCACCAGCAGAGATAGCCGGGGGAGCTCCTACGAGCAGTACTTC	CATSRDSRGSSYEQYF	-	TRBV15	-	TRBJ2-7
TGCGCCAGCAGCCAAGATTGGGCCACTTGGGGTGAGCAGTACTTC	CASSQDWATWGEQYF	-	TRBV4-3	-	TRBJ2-7
TGTGCCATCAGGGGGACAGGGAACCTCGAGACCCAGTACTTC	CAIRGTGNLETQYF	few	TRBV10-3	TRBD1	TRBJ2-5
TGTGCCAGCACCTGGGGGGCAGGGAACACTGAAGCTTTCTTT	CASTWGAGNTEAFF	few	TRBV25-1	-	TRBJ1-1
TGTGCCATCAGGGGGATAAGCGGGAGTGAGGACTCCTACAATGAGCAGTTCTTC	CAIRGISGSEDSYNEQFF	many	TRBV10-3	TRBD2	TRBJ2-1
TGTGCCAGCAGCTTAGAGGGTGGCACGATTTACGAGCAGTACTTC	CASSLEGGTIYEQYF	-	TRBV7-2	-	TRBJ2-7
TGTGCCAGTAGTTTGGGTGCCCAGCCCCAGCATTTT	CASSLGAQPQHF	-	TRBV19	-	TRBJ1-5
TGTGCCAGCAGCGTAGGGGCAGGTTTTAATTCACCCCTCCACTTT	CASSVGAGFNSPLHF	few	TRBV9	-	TRBJ1-6
TGTGCCACCAGCAGAGACTTCACTAGCGGGAACAATGAGCAGTTCTTC	CATSRDFTSGNNEQFF	-	TRBV15	TRBD2	TRBJ2-1
TGTGCCAGCAGCTTATCTGCCGCCCGGACAGATACGCAGTATTTT	CASSLSAARTDTQYF	-	TRBV7-3	-	TRBJ2-3
TGTGCCAGCAGTGACAGTGCCTTCTATGGCTACACCTTC	CASSDSAFYGYTF	once	TRBV2	-	TRBJ1-2
TGTGCCACCGGGACAGGGGGGCGGGGTGCTGAAGCTTTCTTT	CATGTGGRGAEAFF	few	TRBV12-3/TRBV12-4	TRBD1	TRBJ1-1
TGCAGCGTAACACTATCAAGCTACGAGCAGTACTTC	CSVTLSSYEQYF	-	TRBV29-1	-	TRBJ2-7
TGTGCCAGTAGTACCTTGGGACAGATTAGCGGGGAGCTGTTTTTT	CASSTLGQISGELFF	-	TRBV19	TRBD1	TRBJ2-2
TGTGCCAGCAGCTATACTAGCTCACGCTACGAGCAGTACTTC	CASSYTSSRYEQYF	few	TRBV27	-	TRBJ2-7
TGTGCCACCAGTGATCCGACGACAGGGACCTCAGATACGCAGTATTTT	CATSDPTTGTSDTQYF	many	TRBV24-1	TRBD1	TRBJ2-3
TGCGCCAGCAGTCCGACCGGGACAGATACCACAGATACGCAGTATTTT	CASSPTGTDTTDTQYF	-	TRBV5-1	TRBD1	TRBJ2-3
TGTGCCAGCTCACCACCCGCGGGCTTGTACTACAATGAGCAGTTCTTC	CASSPPAGLYYNEQFF	few	TRBV18	-	TRBJ2-1
TGTGCCAGCAGCCTTTACCAGGGAACGGTCTACGAGCAGTACTTC	CASSLYQGTVYEQYF	-	TRBV11-2	-	TRBJ2-7
TGTGCCAGCAGTTTTCTGGGGAGAGAGACCCAGTACTTC	CASSFLGRETQYF	many	TRBV12-3/TRBV12-4	-	TRBJ2-5
TGTGCCATCAGCTACGGGACAGGCCCGAGGTTTGAGCAGTTCTTC	CAISYGTGPRFEQFF	-	TRBV10-3	TRBD1	TRBJ2-1
TGTGCCATCTTCGGCCTCGTGACGAACACCATATATTTT	CAIFGLVTNTIYF	few	TRBV6-2/TRBV6-3	-	TRBJ1-3
TGTGCCAGCAGTTTATACCCGGGGGGGCGGTCAGATACGCAGTATTTT	CASSLYPGGRSDTQYF	-	TRBV12-3/TRBV12-4	TRBD2	TRBJ2-3
TGCAGTGCTAGAGAGCGGGGGGGCCGGGCTGAGCAGTTCTTC	CSARERGGRAEQFF	-	TRBV20-1	TRBD2	TRBJ2-1
TGTGCCAGCAGTGATCCATCCGGGACGTTCGACTCTAGCGCCTCTTCCTACGAGCAGTACTTC	CASSDPSGTFDSSASSYEQYF	few	TRBV25-1	-	TRBJ2-7
TGCGCCAGCAGCTTGGATCCCGGGACAGCCGTGGGAGGCTACACCTTC	CASSLDPGTAVGGYTF	-	TRBV5-1	TRBD1	TRBJ1-2
TGTGCCAGCAGCCTCCTAGGGGTCGGGGAGCTGTTTTTT	CASSLLGVGELFF	-	TRBV12-3/TRBV12-4	-	TRBJ2-2
TGCGCCAGCAGCTTGGGGGAACACAGGGCCACCGGGGAGCTGTTTTTT	CASSLGEHRATGELFF	few	TRBV5-1	-	TRBJ2-2
TGTGCCAGCAGTTTTAGGGGGACTAGCGGCGGTCAATCCTGGGCCAACGTCCTGACTTTC	CASSFRGTSGGQSWANVLTF	many	TRBV12-3/TRBV12-4	TRBD2	TRBJ2-6
TGTGCCTGGGTCCTAAGAACAGGAGCCTATGGCTACACCTTC	CAWVLRTGAYGYTF	few	TRBV30	-	TRBJ1-2
TGTGCCAGCAGCTTAAACCCCCCCCTAGGGGGGGCCCTCTTC	CASSLNPPLGGALF	-	TRBV7-8	-	TRBJ2-1
TGTGCCAGCAGCTTAGAGTCGCGGACAGCTGGAAACACCATATATTTT	CASSLESRTAGNTIYF	few	TRBV11-1	-	TRBJ1-3
TGCAGTGCTAGATACGCCTCTGGAAACACCATATATTTT	CSARYASGNTIYF	-	TRBV20-1	-	TRBJ1-3
TGTGCCAGCAGCCAAGCGGGCGACCCCAGCTCCTACGAGCAGTACTTC	CASSQAGDPSSYEQYF	-	TRBV7-2	-	TRBJ2-7
TGTGCCAGCAGCCGCGGCTCACGGGAAAAACTGTTTTTT	CASSRGSREKLFF	-	TRBV6-2/TRBV6-3	-	TRBJ1-4
TGTGCCAGCAGTGAAAGAGGGGCAGTGGGAGGCTACACCTTC	CASSERGAVGGYTF	-	TRBV2	-	TRBJ1-2
TGTGCCACCAGTGACCCGCTAGCGGGGGTCGATACGCAGTATTTT	CATSDPLAGVDTQYF	few	TRBV24-1	TRBD2	TRBJ2-3
TGTGCCAGCTCACCACCCGGGCGACCATCTAACTATGGCTACACCTTC	CASSPPGRPSNYGYTF	-	TRBV18	-	TRBJ1-2
TGCGCCAGCAGCTTGGGCTCGGGACAGCCCTCCTACGAGCAGTACTTC	CASSLGSGQPSYEQYF	few	TRBV5-1	TRBD1	TRBJ2-7